This T cell receptor beta chain stems from a study of blood T cells in healthy people across ages (dated by TCRdb to between 2014 and 2016). General notes on the study: In model experiments, template switching captured roughly one uniquely barcoded TCR beta cDNA molecule for every two T cells. To track age-related changes in TCR beta repertoire diversity, the study relied on deep sequencing normalized with unique cDNA molecular identifiers. Four age groups were formed from the donors: young (average 16 years), middle-aged (around 37), aged (approximately 60) and long-lived (around 82). For two donors (one aged 18 to 30 and one aged 80 or older), the study analyzed two additional independent replicas of 1 million unique cDNA reads from the same blood draw. General study outcomes and caveats: There was a strong correlation between observed TCR beta diversity and the percentage of naive T cells measured by flow cytometry. Donor CMV infection status was unknown, potentially confounding age-related changes in expanded clonotypes. Observed TCR beta diversity per million T cells fell roughly linearly with age, and a significant reduction was already apparent by age around 44. Compared with the aged group, more naive CD4+ T cells, fewer expanded clones and increased TCR diversity were shown by the long-lived group, suggesting age selection. Since profiling was done on bulk unsorted PBMCs, naive and antigen-experienced compartments could not be conclusively compared. Estimates of total diversity based on one million sequenced T cells were considered lower bounds and underestimates.

The CDR3 runs 18 amino acids, cysteine and phenylalanine included. The kept DNA is CDR3 alone, 54 bases in frame from the first base. The germline V and J ends show losses of 3 bases and 6 bases respectively, and no gene match explains 15 bases of the junction. Library creation used 5' RACE. Sequencing was carried out with an Illumina HiSeq 2500. A second roughly 7 to 11 cycle PCR used a sample-barcoded 5' primer and a J-beta primer mix. Each TCR beta cDNA molecule received a unique molecular identifier from a template-switch 5' adaptor carrying 12 random nucleotides. At least 2.5 million CDR3-containing paired-end reads were obtained from each sample. The Mint cDNA synthesis kit, primed by a TRBC-specific oligonucleotide, was used to synthesize first-strand cDNA from all RNA. Following uracil-DNA glycosylase treatment, all cDNA underwent a first 18-cycle PCR with the universal primers M1SS and BC2_uni_R. As for how the authors treated the data: Normalization of each sample was performed by random selection of 1 million high-quality reads, each carrying a distinct molecular identifier. Reads sharing molecular identifiers were discarded rather than binned into consensus sequences. MiTCR, set to a Q25 quality threshold and the strictest error-elimination algorithm, was used for CDR3 identification, clonotype clustering and error correction. Lower-bound total TCR beta diversity was estimated with a nonparametric unseen species model using Euler transformation. TCRdb reworked the public reads: Q25 trimming with fastp, MiXCR clone assembly, productive beta chains retained. CDR3 protein duplicates are merged, each entry listing the most common genes and DNA. For this entry, the V and J calls and clone size follow TCRdb and not the study's own pipeline. The sample records some 1,000,000 distinct CDR3 sequences, under 30% of which are singletons. Together, the top ten hold 0.65% to 0.75% of the sample.

Donors were 35 to 40 systemically healthy Caucasian individuals from Russia aged roughly 6 to 100 years. Each donor gave roughly 11 milliliters of peripheral blood, drawn into EDTA-treated Vacutainer tubes. Ficoll-Paque density-gradient centrifugation was used to isolate PBMCs, with at least 6.5 million per sample. Trizol reagent was used to extract total RNA from PBMCs, with at least 5.5 micrograms per sample. For every donor, an aliquot of PBMCs went through flow cytometry to measure the percentages of naive CD45RAhigh/CD27high T cells. A word on this clonotype: It has no known antigen specificity. It has no much larger one-base neighbor in the sample; base qualities were not kept.

These data were also filed under a second study, of T cells of mothers and their children. According to the second study: The donors were nine systemically healthy Caucasian individuals, made up of three mothers and their six children. cDNA synthesis consumed the entire amount of extracted RNA, loaded at approximately 1.6 ug RNA in each 15 ul reaction. In the second PCR, sample barcodes and 2-4 random nucleotides were introduced via the M1S primer. Over 8.5 million TCR beta CDR3 reads were obtained for each mother, and some 3 million reads were obtained for each child. TCR recombination output is similarly shaped by thymic selection in related and unrelated pairs, with a minor effect exerted by inherited differences. Normalized repertoire overlap was always found to be slightly, but never significantly, higher in related mother-child pairs than in unrelated mother-child pairs. No persistent microchimeric T cell clones were found, with a detection sensitivity of approximately 100 clones per million clonotypes. To look for features that set related mother-child pairs apart from unrelated individuals, the researchers ran deep NGS to compare the TCR beta repertoires of mothers and children. Mothers averaged about 40 +/- 4 years of age and children averaged 11 +/- 4 years. After adapter ligation was performed with NEBNext reagents, the libraries were sequenced on an Illumina HiSeq 2000 with 100+100 nt paired-end reads. Mother and child libraries were prepared a month apart and sequenced in separate runs to prevent cross-contamination. For each donor, somewhere between 500,000 and 2,000,000 distinct TCR beta clonotypes were identified. Naive TCR beta clonotypes were estimated from low-frequency clonotypes matched to each donor's FACS-determined naive share, without sorting.

The clonotype originates from a girl aged 2-10 years in good health. The sequence is built from TRBV12-3 or TRBV12-4 and TRBJ2-3; 10 bases in the middle match TRBD1. Sequencing used blood. This receptor carries the CDR3 CASSFSGLRTGGEDTQYF. The DNA reads as follows: TGTGCCAGCAGTTTCTCTGGTCTTCGGACAGGGGGGGAGGATACGCAGTATTTT.